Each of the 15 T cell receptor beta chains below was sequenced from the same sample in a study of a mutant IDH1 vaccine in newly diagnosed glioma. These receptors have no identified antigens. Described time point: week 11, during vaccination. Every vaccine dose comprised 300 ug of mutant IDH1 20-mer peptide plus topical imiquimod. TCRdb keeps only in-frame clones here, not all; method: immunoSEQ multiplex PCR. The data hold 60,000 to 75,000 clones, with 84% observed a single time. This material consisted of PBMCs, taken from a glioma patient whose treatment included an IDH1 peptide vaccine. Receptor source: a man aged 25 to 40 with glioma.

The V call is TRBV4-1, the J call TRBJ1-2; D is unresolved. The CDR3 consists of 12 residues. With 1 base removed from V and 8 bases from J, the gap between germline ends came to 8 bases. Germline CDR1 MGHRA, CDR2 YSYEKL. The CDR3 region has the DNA TGCGCCAGCAGCCAAGCCAGCAAAGGCTACACCTTC. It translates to CASSQASKGYTF.

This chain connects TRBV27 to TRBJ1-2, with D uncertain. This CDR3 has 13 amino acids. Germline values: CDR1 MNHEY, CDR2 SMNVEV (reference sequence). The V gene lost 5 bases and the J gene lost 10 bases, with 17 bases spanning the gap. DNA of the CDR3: TGTGCCAGCAGTCCGACCCGAGATCGGCCCTACACCTTC. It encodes CASSPTRDRPYTF.

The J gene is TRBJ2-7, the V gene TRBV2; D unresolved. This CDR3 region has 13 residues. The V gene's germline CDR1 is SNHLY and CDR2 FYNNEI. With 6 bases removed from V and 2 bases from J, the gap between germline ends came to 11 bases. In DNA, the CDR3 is TGTGCCAGCAGGTTGGGCAGCGCCTACGAGCAGTACTTC. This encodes CASRLGSAYEQYF.

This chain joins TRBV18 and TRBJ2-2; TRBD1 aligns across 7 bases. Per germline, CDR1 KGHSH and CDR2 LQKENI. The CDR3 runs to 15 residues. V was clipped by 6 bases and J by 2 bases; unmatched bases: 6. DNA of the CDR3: TGTGCCAGCTCCCCTCGGACAGGAAACACCGGGGAGCTGTTTTTT. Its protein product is CASSPRTGNTGELFF.

For the CDR3, the DNA is TGTGCCAGCAGCGTAGGACGAGGCTACACCTTC. Protein: CASSVGRGYTF. The rearrangement joins TRBV9 to TRBJ1-2; D uncertain. Trimming removed 0 bases at V and 8 bases at J, with 5 bases between. Germline-derived CDR1 and CDR2 are SGDLS and YYNGEE. CDR3 size: 11 residues.

The CDR3 DNA reads as TGTGCCAGCACGTTAAGGGAGGGAGGCAATCAGCCCCAGCATTTT. It translates to CASTLREGGNQPQHF. The J gene is TRBJ1-5, the V gene TRBV28, with D unclear. CDR3 length: 15 residues. Trimming pared 7 bases from V and 2 bases from J, leaving 15 bases between. CDR1 MDHEN and CDR2 SYDVKM come from the germline V gene.

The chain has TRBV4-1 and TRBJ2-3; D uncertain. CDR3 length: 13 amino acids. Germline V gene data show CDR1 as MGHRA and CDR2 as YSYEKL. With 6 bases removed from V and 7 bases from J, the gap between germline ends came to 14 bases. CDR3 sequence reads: CASRKDHQNTQYF. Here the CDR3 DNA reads TGCGCCAGCAGGAAAGATCATCAGAATACGCAGTATTTT.

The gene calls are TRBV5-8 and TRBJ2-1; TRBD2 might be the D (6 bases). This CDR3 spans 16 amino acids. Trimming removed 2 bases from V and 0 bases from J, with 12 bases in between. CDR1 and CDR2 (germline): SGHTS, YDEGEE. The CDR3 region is CASSLIFGGSYNEQFF. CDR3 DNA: TGTGCCAGCAGCTTAATCTTCGGGGGCTCCTACAATGAGCAGTTCTTC.

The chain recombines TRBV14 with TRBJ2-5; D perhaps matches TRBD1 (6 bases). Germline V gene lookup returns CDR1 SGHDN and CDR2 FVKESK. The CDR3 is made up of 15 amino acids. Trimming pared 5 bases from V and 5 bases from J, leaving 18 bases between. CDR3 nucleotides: TGTGCCAGCAGCGCGAACTGGGGGCTTGGGGAGACCCAGTACTTC. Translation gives CASSANWGLGETQYF.

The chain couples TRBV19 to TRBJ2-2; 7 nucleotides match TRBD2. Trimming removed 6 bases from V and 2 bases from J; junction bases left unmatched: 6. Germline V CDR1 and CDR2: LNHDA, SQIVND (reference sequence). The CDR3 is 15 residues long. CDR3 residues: CASSRGEGNTGELFF. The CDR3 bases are TGTGCCAGTAGCCGGGGGGAGGGAAACACCGGGGAGCTGTTTTTT.

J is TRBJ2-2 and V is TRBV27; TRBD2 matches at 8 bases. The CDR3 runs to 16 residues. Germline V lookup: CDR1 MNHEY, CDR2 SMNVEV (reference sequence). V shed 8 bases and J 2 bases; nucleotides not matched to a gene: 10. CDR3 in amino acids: CASQRSAGGNTGELFF. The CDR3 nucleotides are TGTGCCAGCCAGCGTTCCGCGGGAGGCAACACCGGGGAGCTGTTTTTT.

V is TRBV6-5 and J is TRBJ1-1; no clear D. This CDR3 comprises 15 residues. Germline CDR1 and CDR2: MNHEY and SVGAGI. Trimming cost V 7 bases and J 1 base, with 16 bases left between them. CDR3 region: CASTLDTAPNTEAFF. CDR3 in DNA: TGTGCCAGCACCTTAGACACTGCTCCGAACACTGAAGCTTTCTTT.

CDR3 residues: CASSMDPTNTEAFF. CDR3 coding DNA: TGTGCCAGTAGTATGGATCCGACTAACACTGAAGCTTTCTTT. The chain combines TRBV19 with TRBJ1-1; D ambiguous. Germline-derived CDR1 and CDR2 are LNHDA and SQIVND (reference sequence). The length of the CDR3 is 14 residues. Trimming removed 3 bases at V and 2 bases at J, with 10 bases between.

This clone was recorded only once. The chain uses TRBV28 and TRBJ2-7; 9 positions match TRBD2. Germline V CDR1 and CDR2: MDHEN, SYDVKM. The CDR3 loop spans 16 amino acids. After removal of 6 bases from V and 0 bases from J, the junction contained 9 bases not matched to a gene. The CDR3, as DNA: TGTGCCAGCAGCTCCCCTAGCGGGGCCCCCTCCTACGAGCAGTACTTC. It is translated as CASSSPSGAPSYEQYF.

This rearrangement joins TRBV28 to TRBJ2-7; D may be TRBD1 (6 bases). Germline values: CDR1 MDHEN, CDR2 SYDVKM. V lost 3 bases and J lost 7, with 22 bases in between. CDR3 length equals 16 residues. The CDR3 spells CASSFPLGAGKVEQYF. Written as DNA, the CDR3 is TGTGCCAGCAGTTTCCCCTTGGGGGCAGGGAAGGTAGAGCAGTACTTC.